Below are 10 T cell receptor beta chains sequenced from a single sample in a study of human T cells and chemical hapten exposure. Before extraction, the whole blood was not fractionated, and total RNA was taken from it. TCRdb re-called the 5' RACE reads with MiXCR, one entry per CDR3 protein. The sample yields under 150,000 distinct CDR3 sequences, around 20% seen once. The receptors come from a human donor in good health.

The rearrangement joins TRBV9 to TRBJ2-6; D is perhaps TRBD1 (6 bases). The V end was cut by 0 bases, the J end by 2 bases, with 6 bases between. The CDR3 length is 15 residues. From germline, CDR1 is SGDLS and CDR2 YYNGEE. The CDR3 region has the DNA TGTGCCAGCAGCGTAGCAGGGGCTGGGGCCAACGTCCTGACTTTC. Its translation: CASSVAGAGANVLTF.

V and J are TRBV19 and TRBJ1-2; D perhaps matches TRBD1 (5 bases). V gave up 6 bases and J gave up 4 bases, with 18 bases separating them. The CDR3 has 15 residues. CDR1 and CDR2 (germline): LNHDA, SQIVND (reference sequence). CDR3 amino acids: CASSMSKGISYGYTF. CDR3 DNA sequence: TGTGCCAGTAGCATGTCCAAGGGGATCAGCTATGGCTACACCTTC.

The V gene is TRBV7-9, the J gene TRBJ1-6; 9 positions match TRBD1. There are 17 residues in the CDR3. Germline V gene lookup returns CDR1 SEHNR and CDR2 FQNEAQ (reference sequence). The V gene end was trimmed by 1 base and the J gene end by 2 bases; junction bases not matched to a gene: 3. The CDR3 is CASSLEGQGTYNSPLHF. The CDR3 DNA reads TGTGCCAGCAGCTTAGAGGGACAGGGTACCTATAATTCACCCCTCCACTTT.

This clonotype was observed a few times. V gene TRBV4-1 combines with J gene TRBJ2-7; the D is unclear. This CDR3 is built from 13 residues. Trimming removed 1 base at V and 7 bases at J, with 11 bases between. CDR1 and CDR2 from the germline V gene are MGHRA and YSYEKL. This chain's CDR3 is CASSQGDRFEQYF. The CDR3 DNA reads TGCGCCAGCAGCCAAGGAGACCGATTTGAGCAGTACTTC.

The gene calls are TRBV12-3 or TRBV12-4 and TRBJ1-3; 7 bases align to TRBD1. V lost 5 bases to trimming and J lost 4 bases; unmatched junction nucleotides: 8. The CDR3 sequence is 15 residues long. In nucleotides, the CDR3 is TGTGCCAGCAGTCAAAGGGGGCTGGGGGGAAACACCATATATTTT. It yields the protein CASSQRGLGGNTIYF.

This clonotype was counted only a few times. The chain joins TRBV20-1 to TRBJ2-5; D is perhaps TRBD2 (6 bases). Germline CDR1 is DFQATT and CDR2 is SNEGSKA (reference sequence). The CDR3 consists of 17 residues. The V end was cut by 3 bases, the J end by 2 bases, with 22 bases between. In DNA, the CDR3 is TGCAGTGCTAGCCACCATCGTACGACGACTAGACAAGAGACCCAGTACTTC. It specifies CSASHHRTTTRQETQYF.

CDR3 DNA sequence: TGTGCCAGCAGACCCCTCGCCGGGGCCTACGAGCAGTACTTC. This codes for CASRPLAGAYEQYF. The chain carries TRBV7-9 and TRBJ2-7; TRBD2 is a possible D gene (5 bases). The CDR3 contains 14 residues. Trimming left V 6 bases short and J 2 bases short, with 14 bases between. Germline-derived CDR1 and CDR2 are SEHNR and FQNEAQ (reference sequence).

This clonotype was picked up a small number of times. The V and J genes are TRBV19 and TRBJ1-1, with D unresolved. The germline V gene encodes CDR1 LNHDA and CDR2 SQIVND (reference sequence). The CDR3 spans 14 residues. V shed 3 bases and J shed 5 bases, with 13 bases lying between them. CDR3 amino acids: CASSIGPRGTEAFF. DNA for the CDR3: TGTGCCAGTAGTATTGGGCCGCGGGGAACTGAAGCTTTCTTT. Filled out from reference TRBV19 and TRBJ1-1, the complete variable domain reads DGGITQSPKYLFRKEGQNVTLSCEQNLNHDAMYWYRQDPGQGLRLIYYSQIVNDFQKGDIAEGYSVSREKKESFPLTVTSAQKNPTAFYLCASSIGPRGTEAFFGQGTRLTVV.

The genes are TRBV5-1 and TRBJ1-5; D might be TRBD1 (6 bases). This CDR3 has 14 amino acids. CDR1 SGHRS and CDR2 YFSETQ come from the germline V gene. Trimming took off 3 bases at V and 7 bases at J, with 14 bases between the two ends. This chain's CDR3 is CASSSTGLGQPQHF. The CDR3 bases are TGCGCCAGCAGCTCGACAGGTTTGGGCCAGCCCCAGCATTTT.

This clonotype showed up just a few times. This chain uses TRBV13 with TRBJ2-7; D tentatively reads TRBD1 or TRBD2 (5 bases each). The germline CDR1 and CDR2 sequences are PRHDT and FYEKMQ (reference sequence). The length of the CDR3 is 14 residues. Between the trimmed V and J ends, which lost 3 bases and 3 bases, there was a span of 12 bases. DNA of the CDR3: TGTGCCAGCAGCTTGGGCAGGGAGATCTACGAGCAGTACTTC. Translated: CASSLGREIYEQYF. Full variable domain (rest looked up from reference TRBV13 and TRBJ2-7): AAGVIQSPRHLIKEKRETATLKCYPIPRHDTVYWYQQGPGQDPQFLISFYEKMQSDKGSIPDRFSAQQFSDYHSELNMSSLELGDSALYFCASSLGREIYEQYFGPGTRLTVT.